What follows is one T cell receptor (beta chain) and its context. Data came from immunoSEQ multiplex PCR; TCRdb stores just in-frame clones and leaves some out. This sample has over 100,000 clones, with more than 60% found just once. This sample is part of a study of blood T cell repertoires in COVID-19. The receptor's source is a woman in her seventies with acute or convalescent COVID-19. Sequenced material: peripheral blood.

The CDR3 bases are TGCAGTGCTAGTACCTCGGGTCCGGGGGATTACTCCTACGAGCAGTACTTC. Translated: CSASTSGPGDYSYEQYF. V gene TRBV20-1 combines with J gene TRBJ2-7; TRBD2 is a possible D gene (6 bases). Trimming removed 3 bases at V and 0 bases at J, with 21 bases between. The CDR3 is 17 residues long. CDR1 DFQATT and CDR2 SNEGSKA come from the germline V gene (reference sequence).